Below, 3 T cell receptor beta chains from the same sample are listed, as sequenced in a study of blood T cell repertoires in COVID-19. Using immunoSEQ multiplex PCR, the repertoire was profiled, and TCRdb retains in-frame clones only, with some absent. The sample holds roughly 40,000 clones; 80% are singletons and the top ten take around 20%. The sample comprised peripheral blood. Receptors originate from a man between 65 and 85 years old with acute or convalescent COVID-19.

The chain carries TRBV5-1 and TRBJ1-5; 8 bases align to TRBD1. V gave up 0 bases and J gave up 5 bases; unmatched junction bases: 4. Germline V lookup: CDR1 SGHRS, CDR2 YFSETQ. The CDR3 totals 15 residues. Here the CDR3 DNA reads TGCGCCAGCAGCTTGGGGCAGGGGGCTTATCAGCCCCAGCATTTT. As protein: CASSLGQGAYQPQHF. Drawing the rest from reference TRBV5-1 and TRBJ1-5, the complete variable domain is KAGVTQTPRYLIKTRGQQVTLSCSPISGHRSVSWYQQTPGQGLQFLFEYFSETQRNKGNFPGRFSGRQFSNSRSEMNVSTLELGDSALYLCASSLGQGAYQPQHFGDGTRLSIL.

V is TRBV27 and J is TRBJ1-5; no clear D gene. There are 11 residues in the CDR3. The germline CDR1 and CDR2 sequences are MNHEY and SMNVEV (reference sequence). The V end was cut by 7 bases, the J end by 3 bases, with 4 bases between. Here the CDR3 DNA reads TGTGCCAGCACCTTCAATCAGCCCCAGCATTTT. Amino acids: CASTFNQPQHF.

The chain combines TRBV5-1 with TRBJ1-3; weak D call: TRBD1 (6 bases). Trimming shortened V by 0 bases and J by 0 bases, and 10 bases separated the two germline ends. The CDR3 extends over 16 amino acids. CDR1 is SGHRS and CDR2 is YFSETQ in the germline V gene. Here the CDR3 DNA reads TGCGCCAGCAGCTTGGCAGGGGTCAACTCTGGAAACACCATATATTTT. This gives the protein CASSLAGVNSGNTIYF.